This T cell receptor beta chain comes out of a study of cytomegalovirus exposure and HLA in healthy donors. Findings and limits, study-wide: Productive rates of about 90% or about 30% were seen for most TCR beta V segments in an earlier analysis. Only CMV serostatus was available as immune exposure information.

13 Jbeta primers and 60 Vbeta primers were used for the PCR. Data came from immunoSEQ multiplex PCR; TCRdb stores just in-frame clones and leaves some out. The sample holds 140,000 or so clones; more than 75% are singletons and the top ten take around 1.9%. As to this clone: Its antigen remains unknown.

Donors in the study were healthy people who gave bone marrow. At sampling all donors were nominally healthy, likely with unrecorded immune exposures. Germline V gene lookup returns CDR1 SEHNR and CDR2 FQNEAQ (reference sequence). The J segment lost 0 bases and the V segment lost 0 bases, leaving 4 bases of the junction unmatched. The length of the CDR3 is 17 residues. This receptor was obtained from a man in his forties in good health and CMV-seronegative. Sequenced input: PBMCs. This chain joins TRBV7-9 and TRBJ1-1; 10 nucleotides agree with TRBD1. Here the CDR3 DNA reads TGTGCCAGCAGCTTAGCGGGACAGGGGCCCATGAACACTGAAGCTTTCTTT. It codes for CASSLAGQGPMNTEAFF.